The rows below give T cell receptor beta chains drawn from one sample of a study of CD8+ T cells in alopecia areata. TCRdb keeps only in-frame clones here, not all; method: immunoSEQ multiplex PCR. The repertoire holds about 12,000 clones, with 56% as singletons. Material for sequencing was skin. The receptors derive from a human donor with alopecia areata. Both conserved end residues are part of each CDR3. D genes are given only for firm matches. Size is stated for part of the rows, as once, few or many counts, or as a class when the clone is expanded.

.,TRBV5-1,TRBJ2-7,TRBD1,TGCGCCAGCAACAGGGGACAGGGGGCATACGAGCAGTACTTC,CASNRGQGAYEQYF
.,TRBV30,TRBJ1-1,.,TGTGCCTGGAGTGCACTGACAGTGAACACTGAAGCTTTCTTT,CAWSALTVNTEAFF
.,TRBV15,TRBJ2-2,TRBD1,TGTGCCACCAGCAGGGAGTTAGAGGGACAGGGGGCCGGGGAGCTGTTTTTT,CATSRELEGQGAGELFF
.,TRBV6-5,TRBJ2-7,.,TGTGCCAGCAGTTACGCCGACAGCTACGAGCAGTACTTC,CASSYADSYEQYF
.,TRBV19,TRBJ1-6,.,TGTGCCAGTAGTGTCCAAGTCGATAATTCACCCCTCCACTTT,CASSVQVDNSPLHF
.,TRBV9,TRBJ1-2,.,TGTGCCAGCAGCGTAGGGGCCCTCCTGAACTATGGCTACACCTTC,CASSVGALLNYGYTF
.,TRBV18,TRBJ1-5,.,TGTGCCAGCTCACCACTACCGGCTGATAGCAATCAGCCCCAGCATTTT,CASSPLPADSNQPQHF
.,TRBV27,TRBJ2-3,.,TGTGCCAGCAGTTTGGTGAGGGAGTCAGCAGATACGCAGTATTTT,CASSLVRESADTQYF
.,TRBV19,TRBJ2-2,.,TGTGCCAGTAGTGCCGGCAGGGCGGTGGGGGAGCTGTTTTTT,CASSAGRAVGELFF
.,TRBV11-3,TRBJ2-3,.,TGTGCCGACGGAGGGTTAGGGACAGATACGCAGTATTTT,CADGGLGTDTQYF
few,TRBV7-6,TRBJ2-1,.,TGTGCCAGCAGCCCGGACCATGAGCAGTTCTTC,CASSPDHEQFF
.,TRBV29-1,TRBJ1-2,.,TGCAGCGTCGGACAGAATAACTATGGCTACACCTTC,CSVGQNNYGYTF
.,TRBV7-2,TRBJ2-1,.,TGTGCCAGCAGCTCAGGACTGCTGGCTTACAATGAGCAGTTCTTC,CASSSGLLAYNEQFF
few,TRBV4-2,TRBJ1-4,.,TGTGCCAGCAGCCAGGAACCCGGGGGTGGGGAAAAACTGTTTTTT,CASSQEPGGGEKLFF
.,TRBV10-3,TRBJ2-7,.,TGTGCCATCAGCCCCAATGGGGACGGAGCCTACGAGCAGTACTTC,CAISPNGDGAYEQYF
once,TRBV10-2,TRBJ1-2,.,TGCGCCAGCAGTGATTCCTTGGGGGCAGGACGGAATGGCTACACCTTC,CASSDSLGAGRNGYTF
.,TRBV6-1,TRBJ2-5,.,TGTGCCACCGTAAAGGGCCTGGAGGCAGAGACCCAGTACTTC,CATVKGLEAETQYF
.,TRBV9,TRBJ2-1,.,TGTGCCAGCAGCCCCCCTGCCGGGATCAATAAGGAGCAGTTCTTC,CASSPPAGINKEQFF
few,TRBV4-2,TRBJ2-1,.,TGTGCCAGCAGCCGGGACCCGGGGCCCAATGAGCAGTTCTTC,CASSRDPGPNEQFF
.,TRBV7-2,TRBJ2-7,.,TGTGCCAGCAGCTCTTTTTGGGGGGAGCAGTACTTC,CASSSFWGEQYF
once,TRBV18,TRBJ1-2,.,TGTGCCAGCTCACAGGGGGGGCCCGCTGGCTATGGCTACACCTTC,CASSQGGPAGYGYTF
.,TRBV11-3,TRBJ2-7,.,TGTGCCAGCAGCTTAGGTTTTATCGGTGGGGGCGAGCAGTACTTC,CASSLGFIGGGEQYF
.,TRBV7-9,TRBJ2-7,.,TGTGCCAGCAGCCCCACGGGGAAGTTCTACGAGCAGTACTTC,CASSPTGKFYEQYF
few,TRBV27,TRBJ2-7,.,TGTGCCAGCAGTCCGCTCAGCTCGGCGGCCCCCTACGAGCAGTACTTC,CASSPLSSAAPYEQYF
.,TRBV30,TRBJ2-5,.,TGTGCCTGGAGTGTGTGGGGTCTAGCAGGACAGACCCAGTACTTC,CAWSVWGLAGQTQYF
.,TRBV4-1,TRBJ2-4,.,TGCGCCAGCAGCCAAGTTTGGGTAACGGGGCTTGGCAAAAACATTCAGTACTTC,CASSQVWVTGLGKNIQYF
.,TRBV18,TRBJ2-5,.,TGTGCCAGCGCACAAGAGACCCAGTACTTC,CASAQETQYF
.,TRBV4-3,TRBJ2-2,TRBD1,TGCGCCAGCTCATCGGGACAGGGGACCGGGGAGCTGTTTTTT,CASSSGQGTGELFF
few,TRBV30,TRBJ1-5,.,TGTGCCTGGAGTGTGAACAATCAGCCCCAGCATTTT,CAWSVNNQPQHF
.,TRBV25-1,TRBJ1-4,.,TGTGCCAGCAGTGAAGCGGGGAGAACTAATGAAAAACTGTTTTTT,CASSEAGRTNEKLFF
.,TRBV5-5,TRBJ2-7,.,TGTGCCAGCAGCCCTGGATCGTCCTACGAGCAGTACTTC,CASSPGSSYEQYF
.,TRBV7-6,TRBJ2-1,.,TGTGCCAGCAGGGCCCCCTACAATGAGCAGTTCTTC,CASRAPYNEQFF
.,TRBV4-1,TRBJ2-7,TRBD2,TGCGCCAGCAGCCCCGGCCTAGCGGGAGCCTACGAGCAGTACTTC,CASSPGLAGAYEQYF
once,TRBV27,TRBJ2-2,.,TGTGCCAGCAGTTTAAGGTTTGGAGGGAACACCGGGGAGCTGTTTTTT,CASSLRFGGNTGELFF
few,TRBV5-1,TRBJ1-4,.,TGCGCCAGCAGCCCGGGGACGTTCTCGAATGAAAAACTGTTTTTT,CASSPGTFSNEKLFF
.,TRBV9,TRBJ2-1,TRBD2,TGTGCCAGCAGCGTATTTGACGGGCGGGGGGCCTACAATGAGCAGTTCTTC,CASSVFDGRGAYNEQFF
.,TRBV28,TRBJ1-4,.,TGTGCCAGCAGTTCCCCGGGTGGGGTCGAGGAAAAACTGTTTTTT,CASSSPGGVEEKLFF
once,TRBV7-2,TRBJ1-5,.,TGTGCCAGCAGCTTAGACGGCAGTTATCAGCCCCAGCATTTT,CASSLDGSYQPQHF
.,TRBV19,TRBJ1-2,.,TGTGCCAGTAGTATAGATCGGAGGGCCTATGGCTACACCTTC,CASSIDRRAYGYTF
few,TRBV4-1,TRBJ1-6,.,TGCGCCAGCAGCCAAGCCATCAGGGGATTATGGTCACCCCTCCACTTT,CASSQAIRGLWSPLHF
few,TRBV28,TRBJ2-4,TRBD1,TGTGCCAGCGTGGGACAGGGGGCAGGAGGAAACATTCAGTACTTC,CASVGQGAGGNIQYF
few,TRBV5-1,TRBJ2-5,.,TGCGCCAGCAGCTTGGGAGGGGCCGGGGCGGCCCCAGGTCAAGAGACCCAGTACTTC,CASSLGGAGAAPGQETQYF
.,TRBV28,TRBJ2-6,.,TGTGCCAGCAGTTTACGGGTAAACGCTGGGGCCAACGTCCTGACTTTC,CASSLRVNAGANVLTF
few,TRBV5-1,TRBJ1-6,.,TGCGCCAGCAGCTTGGGACAGAATTCACCCCTCCACTTT,CASSLGQNSPLHF
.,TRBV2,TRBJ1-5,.,TGTGCCAGCAGAGGACTTACAGGGACCGATCAGCCCCAGCATTTT,CASRGLTGTDQPQHF
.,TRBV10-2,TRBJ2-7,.,TGCGCCAGCAGTGAGTCCTACGAGCAGTACTTC,CASSESYEQYF
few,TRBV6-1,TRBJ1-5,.,TGTGCCAGCAGTGGGGGACTTAGGACACTTCATAGCAATCAGCCCCAGCATTTT,CASSGGLRTLHSNQPQHF
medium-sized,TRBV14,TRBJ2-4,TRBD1,TGTGCCAGCAGCCAGGGACAGGGGGCCGCCAAAAACATTCAGTACTTC,CASSQGQGAAKNIQYF
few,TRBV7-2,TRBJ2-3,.,TGTGCCAGCAGCGCTGGGACCAGGGCTGGTACGCAGTATTTT,CASSAGTRAGTQYF
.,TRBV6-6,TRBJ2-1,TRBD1,TGTGCCAGCAGTTACTTTCTGACAGGGGGGGGACATGAGCAGTTCTTC,CASSYFLTGGGHEQFF
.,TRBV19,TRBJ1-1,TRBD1,TGTGCCAGTAGCTGGACAGGGATGGCAACTGAAGCTTTCTTT,CASSWTGMATEAFF
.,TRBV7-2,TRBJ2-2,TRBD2,TGTGCCAGCAGCTTAGCGTTACTAGCGGGGGTTCCCACCGGGGAGCTGTTTTTT,CASSLALLAGVPTGELFF
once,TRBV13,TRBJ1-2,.,TGTGCCAGCAGCCGACAGTCCTATGGCTACACCTTC,CASSRQSYGYTF
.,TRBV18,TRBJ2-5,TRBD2,TGTGCCAGCTTTGGGACTAGCGGACAAGAGACCCAGTACTTC,CASFGTSGQETQYF
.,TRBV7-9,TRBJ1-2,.,TGTGCCAGCAGCTTGGCCCTTCCTTATGGCTACACCTTC,CASSLALPYGYTF
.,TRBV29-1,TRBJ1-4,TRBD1,TGCAGCGTTAATACAGGGGGTTCAACTAATGAAAAACTGTTTTTT,CSVNTGGSTNEKLFF
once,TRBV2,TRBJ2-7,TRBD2,TGTGCCAGCAGGGGAGGGGCTCTCGGCGTCGAGCAGTACTTC,CASRGGALGVEQYF
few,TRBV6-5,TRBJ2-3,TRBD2,TGTGCCAGCGGGAGGGGCACAGATACGCAGTATTTT,CASGRGTDTQYF
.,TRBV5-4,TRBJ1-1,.,TGTGCCTCAGGGGCAGAGAACACTGAAGCTTTCTTT,CASGAENTEAFF